Described below is a single T cell receptor beta chain sequence and its context. What this receptor recognizes is not known. No base-level quality is on record; no much larger clone is a single base apart. The meaning of the sample's time point label: cells obtained before transplantation from donor or recipient. CD3+CD4+ and CD3+CD8+ populations were FACS-sorted from unstimulated pre-transplant donor and recipient cells taken from spleen or lymph nodes. The record originates from a study of graft-versus-host responses after intestinal transplantation (dated by TCRdb to the early 2020s). Regarding the study in general: The transplants that recipients got were multivisceral, liver-intestinal, or isolated intestinal. Anti-thymocyte globulin induction was given to all recipients, followed by maintenance tacrolimus and steroids for 3 to 4 years. Graft-versus-host and host-versus-graft alloreactive T cell clones were tracked in the graft, circulation and bone marrow after intestinal transplantation using bulk TCR-beta CDR3 sequencing. To identify alloreactive clones, pre-transplant mixed lymphocyte reaction products were sequenced and compared with unstimulated pre-transplant donor and recipient T cells. A cohort of 24 intestinal transplant recipients, including one retransplant, was enrolled, and a few patients lacking pretransplant specimens were excluded. A peak of at least 4% donor T cells among recipient peripheral blood mononuclear cells was the definition used for donor T cell macrochimerism. Rather than going through the commercial service, samples from a few later patients were sequenced in-house on an Illumina MiSeq and processed with MiXCR.

The research as a whole found: In patients with donor T cell macrochimerism, the allografts had high GvH to HvG T cell clonal ratios. GvH clones were detected in recipient bone marrow, and some of these GvH clones were observed earlier in ileal mucosa or blood, consistent with an intestinal mucosal origin. Early after transplant, peak levels of circulating GvH clones were found to be associated with declines in HvG clones. Conclusions were limited by the relatively low number and heterogeneity of intestinal transplant patients.

The library was prepared using the immunoSEQ multiplex PCR assay. For most patients, genomic DNA was isolated with the Qiagen DNeasy Blood and Tissue Kit and shipped frozen to Adaptive Biotechnologies for TCR sequencing. For most patients, genomic DNA was subjected to high-throughput TCR-beta CDR3 sequencing by Adaptive Biotechnologies. Per the authors' processing: TCR sequencing data for roughly 20 patients were retrieved from Adaptive's ImmunoSEQ software; three other patients were processed with MiXCR and VDJtools. CD4 versus CD8 sorting errors were corrected by removing sequences found in both subsets at a frequency ratio below 5:1. CDR3 nucleotide sequences shared between donor and recipient were removed because the origin of such sequences could not be assigned. At least 2-fold expansion over unstimulated cells and a minimum CFSE-low frequency of 0.002% (template counts) or 0.001% (read counts) were required for clones to be classified as alloreactive. A clone was considered mappable if detected in the sequenced pre-transplant spleen, lymph node, or MLR CFSE-low populations of the donor or recipient. Cumulative frequency of alloreactive clones was calculated as a percentage of all sequences weighted by copy number. TCRdb carries this immuneACCESS record with in-frame sequences only. Its versions omit some clonotypes, under half of them owing to an unresolved V gene in the studies checked, with the rest unexplained. The DNA was the basis for D and trimming; V, J and clone size are from that table. The sample table contains about 89,000 clones; only one count was recorded for 91% of them. The ten biggest clones cover 0.1% of the sample.

CDR1 and CDR2 are drawn from the germline V gene: LGHNA, YSLEER. V is reduced by 0 bases and J by 15 bases, leaving a spacing of 15 bases between them. From the cysteine up to the phenylalanine, the CDR3 has a length of 13 residues. The kept DNA is CDR3 alone, 39 bases in frame from the first base. The material was unstimulated CD4+ T cells sorted from spleen or lymph node cells, obtained before intestinal transplant. The sequence was obtained from a human donor who received an intestinal transplant. The sequence links TRBV4-3 to TRBJ2-1; the D gene is perhaps TRBD1, on 5 matching bases. CDR3 reads: CASSQDWGVRPFF. The sequenced DNA is TGCGCCAGCAGCCAAGATTGGGGCGTCCGCCCGTTCTTC.